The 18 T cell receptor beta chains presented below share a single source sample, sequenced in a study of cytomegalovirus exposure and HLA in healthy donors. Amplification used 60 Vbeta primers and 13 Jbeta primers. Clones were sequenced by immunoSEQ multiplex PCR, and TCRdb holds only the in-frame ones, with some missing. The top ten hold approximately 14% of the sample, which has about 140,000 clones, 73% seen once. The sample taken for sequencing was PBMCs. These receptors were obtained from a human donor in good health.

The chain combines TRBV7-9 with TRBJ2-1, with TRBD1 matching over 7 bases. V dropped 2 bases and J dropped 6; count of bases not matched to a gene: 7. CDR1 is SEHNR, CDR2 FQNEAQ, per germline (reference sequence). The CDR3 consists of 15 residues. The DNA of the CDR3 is TGTGCCAGCAGCTTAATGACAGGGTGGGCCAATGAGCAGTTCTTC. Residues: CASSLMTGWANEQFF. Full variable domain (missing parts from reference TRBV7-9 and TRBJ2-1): DTGVSQNPRHKITKRGQNVTFRCDPISEHNRLYWYRQTLGQGPEFLTYFQNEAQLEKSRLLSDRFSAERPKGSFSTLEIQRTEQGDSAMYLCASSLMTGWANEQFFGPGTRLTVL.

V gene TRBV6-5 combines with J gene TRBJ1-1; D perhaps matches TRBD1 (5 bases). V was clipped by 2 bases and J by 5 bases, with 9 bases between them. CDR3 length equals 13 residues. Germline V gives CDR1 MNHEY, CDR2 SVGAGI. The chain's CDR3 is CASSYRGGTEAFF. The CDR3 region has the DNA TGTGCCAGCAGTTACAGGGGTGGGACTGAAGCTTTCTTT.

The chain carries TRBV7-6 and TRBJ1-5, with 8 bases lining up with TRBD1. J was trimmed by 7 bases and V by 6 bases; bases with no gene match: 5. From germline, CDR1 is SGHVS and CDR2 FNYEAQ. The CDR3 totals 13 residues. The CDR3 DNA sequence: TGTGCCAGCAGTACCCCAGGGGGCCAGCCCCAGCATTTT. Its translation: CASSTPGGQPQHF.

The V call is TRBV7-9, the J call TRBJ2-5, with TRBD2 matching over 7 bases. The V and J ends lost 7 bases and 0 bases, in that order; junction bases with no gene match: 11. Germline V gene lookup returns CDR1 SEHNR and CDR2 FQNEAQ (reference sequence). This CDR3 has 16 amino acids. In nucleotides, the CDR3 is TGTGCCAGCATAGAGGGACTACCTAGGTACCAAGAGACCCAGTACTTC. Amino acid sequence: CASIEGLPRYQETQYF.

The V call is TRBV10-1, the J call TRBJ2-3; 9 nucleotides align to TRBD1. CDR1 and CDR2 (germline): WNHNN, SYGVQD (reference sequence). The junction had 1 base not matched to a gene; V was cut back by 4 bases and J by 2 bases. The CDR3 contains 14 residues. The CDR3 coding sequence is TGCGCCAGCAGTGGGACAGGGGTCACAGATACGCAGTATTTT. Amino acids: CASSGTGVTDTQYF.

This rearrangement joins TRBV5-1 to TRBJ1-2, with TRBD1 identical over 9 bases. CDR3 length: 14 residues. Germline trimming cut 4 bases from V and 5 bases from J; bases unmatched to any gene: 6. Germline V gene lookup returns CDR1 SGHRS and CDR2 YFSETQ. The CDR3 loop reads CASSQGQGGYGYTF. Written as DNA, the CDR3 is TGCGCCAGCAGCCAGGGACAGGGCGGGTATGGCTACACCTTC.

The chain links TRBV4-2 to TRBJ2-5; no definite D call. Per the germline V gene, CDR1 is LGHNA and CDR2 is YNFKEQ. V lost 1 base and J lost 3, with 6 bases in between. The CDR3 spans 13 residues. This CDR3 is CASSQVSEETQYF. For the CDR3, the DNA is TGTGCCAGCAGCCAAGTCTCGGAAGAGACCCAGTACTTC.

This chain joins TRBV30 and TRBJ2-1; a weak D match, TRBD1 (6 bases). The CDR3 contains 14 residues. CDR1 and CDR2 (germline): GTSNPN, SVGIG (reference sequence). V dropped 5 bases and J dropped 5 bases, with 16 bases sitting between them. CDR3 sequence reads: CAWVSGVDNNEQFF. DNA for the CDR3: TGTGCCTGGGTATCAGGGGTAGATAACAATGAGCAGTTCTTC.

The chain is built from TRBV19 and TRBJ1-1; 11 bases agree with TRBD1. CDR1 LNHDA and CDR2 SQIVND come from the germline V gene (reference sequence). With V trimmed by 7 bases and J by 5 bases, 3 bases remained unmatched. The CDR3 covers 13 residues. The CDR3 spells CASTRDRGTEAFF. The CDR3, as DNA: TGTGCCAGTACCCGGGACAGGGGGACTGAAGCTTTCTTT.

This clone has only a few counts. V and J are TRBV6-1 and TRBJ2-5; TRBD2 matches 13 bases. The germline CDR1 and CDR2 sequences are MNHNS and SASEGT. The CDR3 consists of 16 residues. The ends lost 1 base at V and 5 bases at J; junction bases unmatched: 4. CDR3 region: CASSEGGLAGVETQYF. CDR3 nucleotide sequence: TGTGCCAGCAGTGAAGGCGGACTAGCGGGAGTCGAGACCCAGTACTTC.

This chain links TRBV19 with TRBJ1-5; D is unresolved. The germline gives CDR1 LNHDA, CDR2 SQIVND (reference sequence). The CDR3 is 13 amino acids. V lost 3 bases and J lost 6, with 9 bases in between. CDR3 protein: CASSMGSSQPQHF. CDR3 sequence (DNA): TGTGCCAGTAGTATGGGCAGCTCTCAGCCCCAGCATTTT.

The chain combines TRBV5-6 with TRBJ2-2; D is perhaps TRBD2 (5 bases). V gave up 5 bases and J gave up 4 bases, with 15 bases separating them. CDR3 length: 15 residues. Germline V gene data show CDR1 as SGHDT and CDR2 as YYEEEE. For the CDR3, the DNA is TGTGCCAGCAGTTTTGTGGGAGTTGGCACCGGGGAGCTGTTTTTT. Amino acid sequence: CASSFVGVGTGELFF. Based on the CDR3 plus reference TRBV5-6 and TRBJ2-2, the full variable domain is DAGVTQSPTHLIKTRGQQVTLRCSPKSGHDTVSWYQQALGQGPQFIFQYYEEEERQRGNFPDRFSGHQFPNYSSELNVNALLLGDSALYLCASSFVGVGTGELFFGEGSRLTVL.

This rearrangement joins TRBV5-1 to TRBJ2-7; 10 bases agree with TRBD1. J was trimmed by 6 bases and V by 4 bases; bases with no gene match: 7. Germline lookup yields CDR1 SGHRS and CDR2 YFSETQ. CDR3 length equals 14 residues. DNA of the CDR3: TGCGCCAGCAGCGGAACCGGGACAGGGGCCGAGCAGTACTTC. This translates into CASSGTGTGAEQYF.

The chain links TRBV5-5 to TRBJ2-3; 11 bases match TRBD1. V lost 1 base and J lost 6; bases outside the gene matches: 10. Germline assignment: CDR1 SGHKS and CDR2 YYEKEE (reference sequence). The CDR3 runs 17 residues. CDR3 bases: TGTGCCAGCAGCTTGTACCGGACAGGGGGCTTATTGGATACGCAGTATTTT. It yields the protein CASSLYRTGGLLDTQYF.

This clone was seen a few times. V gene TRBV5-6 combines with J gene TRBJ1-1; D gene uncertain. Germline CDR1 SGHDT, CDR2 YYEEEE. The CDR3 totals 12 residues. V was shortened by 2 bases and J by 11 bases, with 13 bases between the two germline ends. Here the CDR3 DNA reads TGTGCCAGCAGCTTTAGTAGGAGCGGCGCTTTCTTT. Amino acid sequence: CASSFSRSGAFF.

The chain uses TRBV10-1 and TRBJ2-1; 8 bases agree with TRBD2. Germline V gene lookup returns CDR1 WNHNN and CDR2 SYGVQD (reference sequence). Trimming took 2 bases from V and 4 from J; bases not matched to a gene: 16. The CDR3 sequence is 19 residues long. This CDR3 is CASSERGLAGTRGYNEQFF. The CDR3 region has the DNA TGCGCCAGCAGTGAGCGGGGTTTAGCCGGGACTAGGGGGTACAATGAGCAGTTCTTC.

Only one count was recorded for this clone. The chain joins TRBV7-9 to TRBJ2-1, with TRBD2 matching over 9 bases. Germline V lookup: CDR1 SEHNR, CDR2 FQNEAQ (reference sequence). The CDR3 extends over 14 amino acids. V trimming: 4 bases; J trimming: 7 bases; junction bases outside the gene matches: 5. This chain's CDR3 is CASSSSGTGNEQFF. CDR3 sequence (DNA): TGTGCCAGCAGCTCTAGCGGGACTGGGAATGAGCAGTTCTTC. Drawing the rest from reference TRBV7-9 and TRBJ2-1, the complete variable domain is DTGVSQNPRHKITKRGQNVTFRCDPISEHNRLYWYRQTLGQGPEFLTYFQNEAQLEKSRLLSDRFSAERPKGSFSTLEIQRTEQGDSAMYLCASSSSGTGNEQFFGPGTRLTVL.

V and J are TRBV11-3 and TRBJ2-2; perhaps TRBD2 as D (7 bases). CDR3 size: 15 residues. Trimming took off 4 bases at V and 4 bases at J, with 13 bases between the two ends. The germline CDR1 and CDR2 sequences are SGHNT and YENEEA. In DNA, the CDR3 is TGTGCCAGCAGCTGGGGGGGGGCGGGCACCGGGGAGCTGTTTTTT. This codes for CASSWGGAGTGELFF.